The 7 T cell receptor beta chains below come from one sample, sequenced in a study of cytomegalovirus exposure and HLA in healthy donors (dated 2017 in TCRdb). Library generation was performed with the immunoSEQ multiplex PCR assay. The multiplex PCR relied on a mix of 60 forward primers for TCR Vbeta segments and 13 reverse primers for TCR Jbeta segments. TCRdb stores this immuneACCESS table with in-frame sequences only. Part of the clones is absent; in the studies checked, under half of the shortfall reflects unresolved V genes, and no reason is known for the rest. The table kept for this sample lists over 45,000 clones. Jointly, the top ten make up 2.1% of the sample. The sequenced sample was PBMCs. The receptors originated from a woman between 40 and 50 years old in good health and CMV-seronegative.

This CDR3 is CASSARLTGAGENTEAFF. The CDR3 bases are TGTGCCAGCAGCGCACGACTTACAGGGGCTGGGGAGAACACTGAAGCTTTCTTT. The rearrangement uses TRBV9 and TRBJ1-1; TRBD1 matches 7 bases. V was pared by 3 bases and J by 1 base, with 15 bases of the junction left unmatched. Per germline, CDR1 SGDLS and CDR2 YYNGEE. The CDR3 sequence is 18 residues long. The full variable domain, with the rest looked up from reference TRBV9 and TRBJ1-1, is DSGVTQTPKHLITATGQRVTLRCSPRSGDLSVYWYQQSLDQGLQFLIQYYNGEERAKGNILERFSAQQFPDLHSELNLSSLELGDSALYFCASSARLTGAGENTEAFFGQGTRLTVV.

The chain is built from TRBV5-1 and TRBJ2-7; 8 bases align to TRBD1. CDR3 length: 13 residues. CDR1 SGHRS and CDR2 YFSETQ come from the germline V gene. V lost 4 bases and J lost 4; bases outside the gene matches: 4. The CDR3 protein is CASSLDREYEQYF. For the CDR3, the DNA is TGCGCCAGCAGCCTGGACAGGGAATACGAGCAGTACTTC.

The J gene is TRBJ1-1, the V gene TRBV13; D might be TRBD1 (6 bases). Trimming took off 5 bases at V and 1 base at J, with 8 bases between the two ends. This CDR3 spans 13 amino acids. In germline, CDR1 is PRHDT, CDR2 FYEKMQ (reference sequence). CDR3: CASSLGQNTEAFF. The CDR3 nucleotides read TGTGCCAGCAGCCTGGGACAGAACACTGAAGCTTTCTTT.

V gene TRBV19 combines with J gene TRBJ1-1, with a weak D call TRBD1 (6 bases). Trimming shortened V by 7 bases and J by 9 bases, and 21 bases separated the two germline ends. From germline, CDR1 is LNHDA and CDR2 SQIVND (reference sequence). This CDR3 is 14 amino acids long. The CDR3 nucleotides are TGTGCCAGTATACGGGAGGGTGGGGGCAGCAAAGCTTTCTTT. As protein: CASIREGGGSKAFF.

The chain is built from TRBV5-1 and TRBJ1-2, with D hard to call. Germline V gene sequence: CDR1 SGHRS, CDR2 YFSETQ. The CDR3 has 14 residues. Trimming stripped 0 bases from V and 5 bases from J, with 11 bases between. This chain's CDR3 is CASSLELGRYGYTF. In DNA form, the CDR3 reads TGCGCCAGCAGCTTGGAGCTAGGGAGGTATGGCTACACCTTC.

The chain combines TRBV6-1 with TRBJ2-6; D is undetermined. Trimming removed 1 base at V and 0 bases at J, with 4 bases between. Germline V lookup: CDR1 MNHNS, CDR2 SASEGT. The CDR3 is 15 residues long. CDR3 in DNA: TGTGCCAGCAGTGAAGAGCCCTCTGGGGCCAACGTCCTGACTTTC. The encoded protein is CASSEEPSGANVLTF.

The rearrangement links TRBV4-1 to TRBJ2-1, with 10 bases fitting TRBD2. CDR1 is MGHRA, CDR2 YSYEKL, per germline. With 1 base clipped from V and 7 bases from J, the junction kept 10 bases outside the gene matches. This CDR3 contains 17 residues. The CDR3 region has the DNA TGCGCCAGCAGCCAAGCCGGCCTAGCGGGAGTTTGGAATGAGCAGTTCTTC. Its translation: CASSQAGLAGVWNEQFF.